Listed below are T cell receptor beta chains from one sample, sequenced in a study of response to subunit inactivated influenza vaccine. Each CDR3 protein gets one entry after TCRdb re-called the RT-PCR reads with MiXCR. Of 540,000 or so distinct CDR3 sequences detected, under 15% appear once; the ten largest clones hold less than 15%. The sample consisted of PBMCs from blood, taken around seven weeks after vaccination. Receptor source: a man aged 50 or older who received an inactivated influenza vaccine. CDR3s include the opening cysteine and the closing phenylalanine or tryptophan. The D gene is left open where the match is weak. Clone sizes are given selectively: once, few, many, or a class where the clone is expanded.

cdr3_nt: TGCAGTGCCGAGGGATCCGGGACTGGGAGTCCGTATGGCTACACCTTC; cdr3_aa: CSAEGSGTGSPYGYTF; j_call: TRBJ1-2; v_call: TRBV20-1; cdr3_length: 16; d_call: NA; clone_size: NA
cdr3_nt: TGCGCCAGCAGCTTACCCGGGGACTACCTACCGAATGAGCAGTTCTTC; cdr3_aa: CASSLPGDYLPNEQFF; j_call: TRBJ2-1; v_call: TRBV5-1; cdr3_length: 16; d_call: TRBD2; clone_size: NA
cdr3_nt: TGTGCCAGCAGCTTCGTGACAGGGACCAGAGGCTACACCTTC; cdr3_aa: CASSFVTGTRGYTF; j_call: TRBJ1-2; v_call: TRBV11-2; cdr3_length: 14; d_call: TRBD1; clone_size: NA
cdr3_nt: TGCGCCAGCAGCTTGGTAGGGGGGCTCACCGGGGAGCTGTTTTTT; cdr3_aa: CASSLVGGLTGELFF; j_call: TRBJ2-2; v_call: TRBV5-1; cdr3_length: 15; d_call: NA; clone_size: NA
cdr3_nt: TGTGCCAGCAGCCTCGGACCTAGCACAGATACGCAGTCTTTT; cdr3_aa: CASSLGPSTDTQSF; j_call: TRBJ2-3; v_call: TRBV7-2; cdr3_length: 14; d_call: NA; clone_size: NA
cdr3_nt: TGTGCCAGTGGACAGGGGAACTACGAGCAGTACTTC; cdr3_aa: CASGQGNYEQYF; j_call: TRBJ2-7; v_call: TRBV10-3; cdr3_length: 12; d_call: TRBD1; clone_size: NA
cdr3_nt: TGTGCCAGCAGCCAAGATCGCGGCAGAATCTCTGGAAACACCATATATTTT; cdr3_aa: CASSQDRGRISGNTIYF; j_call: TRBJ1-3; v_call: TRBV3-1; cdr3_length: 17; d_call: NA; clone_size: NA
cdr3_nt: TGTGCCATCAGTGAAGGCCGAAGTCTCCAGTACTTC; cdr3_aa: CAISEGRSLQYF; j_call: TRBJ2-5; v_call: TRBV10-3; cdr3_length: 12; d_call: NA; clone_size: NA
cdr3_nt: TGTGCCAGCAGTTTTGGGGGGATTGGAAACACCATATATTTT; cdr3_aa: CASSFGGIGNTIYF; j_call: TRBJ1-3; v_call: TRBV12-3/TRBV12-4; cdr3_length: 14; d_call: NA; clone_size: NA
cdr3_nt: TGTGCCAGCGGTCGCAGGCAGCAAGAGACCCAGTACTTC; cdr3_aa: CASGRRQQETQYF; j_call: TRBJ2-5; v_call: TRBV12-3/TRBV12-4; cdr3_length: 13; d_call: NA; clone_size: NA
cdr3_nt: TGTGCCAGCAGTACCTCCGGGACTAGCGGGGATCAAGAGACCCAGTACTTC; cdr3_aa: CASSTSGTSGDQETQYF; j_call: TRBJ2-5; v_call: TRBV2; cdr3_length: 17; d_call: TRBD2; clone_size: NA
cdr3_nt: TGCAGTGCCGTAGCGCATACTACAGGGGAAAAACTGTTTTTT; cdr3_aa: CSAVAHTTGEKLFF; j_call: TRBJ1-4; v_call: TRBV20-1; cdr3_length: 14; d_call: NA; clone_size: few
cdr3_nt: TGTGCCAGCAGCGTAGGTGGCGTTTTTCGAGGAGATACGCAGTATTTT; cdr3_aa: CASSVGGVFRGDTQYF; j_call: TRBJ2-3; v_call: TRBV9; cdr3_length: 16; d_call: NA; clone_size: few
cdr3_nt: TGTGCCAGCAGCGGAGATACAGGGGCTGGGGCCAACGTCCTGACTTTC; cdr3_aa: CASSGDTGAGANVLTF; j_call: TRBJ2-6; v_call: TRBV12-3/TRBV12-4; cdr3_length: 16; d_call: TRBD1; clone_size: many
cdr3_nt: TGTGCCATCCTGAGAACAGGGCCTGTTTACAATGAGCAGTTCTTC; cdr3_aa: CAILRTGPVYNEQFF; j_call: TRBJ2-1; v_call: TRBV10-3; cdr3_length: 15; d_call: NA; clone_size: few
cdr3_nt: TGTGCCATCACGTCAACAGCGAGCTCCTACGAGCAGTACTTC; cdr3_aa: CAITSTASSYEQYF; j_call: TRBJ2-7; v_call: TRBV10-3; cdr3_length: 14; d_call: NA; clone_size: many
cdr3_nt: TGCAGTGCCACCGCACTAGCGGGGCCTCTCACCGGGGAGCTGTTTTTT; cdr3_aa: CSATALAGPLTGELFF; j_call: TRBJ2-2; v_call: TRBV20-1; cdr3_length: 16; d_call: TRBD2; clone_size: few
cdr3_nt: TGTGCCAGCACCCAGACTTACAATGAGCAGTTCTTC; cdr3_aa: CASTQTYNEQFF; j_call: TRBJ2-1; v_call: TRBV12-3/TRBV12-4; cdr3_length: 12; d_call: NA; clone_size: few
cdr3_nt: TGTGCCAGCAGCCCTAACCTTCGGACAGGGGGCCTCTACGAGCAGTACTTC; cdr3_aa: CASSPNLRTGGLYEQYF; j_call: TRBJ2-7; v_call: TRBV6-2/TRBV6-3; cdr3_length: 17; d_call: TRBD1; clone_size: few
cdr3_nt: TGTGCCACCAGTGATGTGGGACAGGTGGGAAATGAGCAGTTCTTC; cdr3_aa: CATSDVGQVGNEQFF; j_call: TRBJ2-1; v_call: TRBV24-1; cdr3_length: 15; d_call: TRBD1; clone_size: few
cdr3_nt: TGCGCCAGCAGCGCGGACAGGGGTCCATCTTACCCCTCTGGAAACACCATATATTTT; cdr3_aa: CASSADRGPSYPSGNTIYF; j_call: TRBJ1-3; v_call: TRBV5-1; cdr3_length: 19; d_call: TRBD1; clone_size: few
cdr3_nt: TGTGCCAGCAGTGAAGCGAACGGGTTCGGGACAGGTGAGCAGTTCTTC; cdr3_aa: CASSEANGFGTGEQFF; j_call: TRBJ2-1; v_call: TRBV2; cdr3_length: 16; d_call: TRBD1; clone_size: NA
cdr3_nt: TGTGCCAGCAGCTTCGTAGCGGACTCCTACGAGCAGTACTTC; cdr3_aa: CASSFVADSYEQYF; j_call: TRBJ2-7; v_call: TRBV7-9; cdr3_length: 14; d_call: NA; clone_size: NA
cdr3_nt: TGCAGTGCTAGGGCGGGACAGCGGAAAGAGACCCAGTACTTC; cdr3_aa: CSARAGQRKETQYF; j_call: TRBJ2-5; v_call: TRBV20-1; cdr3_length: 14; d_call: NA; clone_size: many
cdr3_nt: TGTGCCAGCACTACTGAGGGGACAGGGAGACTCGAGCAGTACTTC; cdr3_aa: CASTTEGTGRLEQYF; j_call: TRBJ2-7; v_call: TRBV28; cdr3_length: 15; d_call: TRBD1; clone_size: NA
cdr3_nt: TGTGCCAGCAGCCAAGTACAGGGGGCGACCGAGCAGTACTTC; cdr3_aa: CASSQVQGATEQYF; j_call: TRBJ2-7; v_call: TRBV3-1; cdr3_length: 14; d_call: TRBD1; clone_size: few
cdr3_nt: TGTGCCTGGAGTCCCCCTGGTACGCAGTATTTT; cdr3_aa: CAWSPPGTQYF; j_call: TRBJ2-3; v_call: TRBV30; cdr3_length: 11; d_call: NA; clone_size: NA
cdr3_nt: TGTGCCAGCACCATAGGACAAGTCTACGAGCAGTACTTC; cdr3_aa: CASTIGQVYEQYF; j_call: TRBJ2-7; v_call: TRBV28; cdr3_length: 13; d_call: NA; clone_size: NA
cdr3_nt: TGTGCCACCAGCAGAGATCGGACAGCCGCCTACGAGCAGTACTTC; cdr3_aa: CATSRDRTAAYEQYF; j_call: TRBJ2-7; v_call: TRBV15; cdr3_length: 15; d_call: NA; clone_size: few
cdr3_nt: TGCAGCCATTGTCCGGGACAGGGCAGGAGCAGCAATCAGCCCCAGCATTTT; cdr3_aa: CSHCPGQGRSSNQPQHF; j_call: TRBJ1-5; v_call: TRBV29-1; cdr3_length: 17; d_call: TRBD1; clone_size: NA
cdr3_nt: TGCAGTGCTAGACCACAGCCGAACTATGGCTACACCTTC; cdr3_aa: CSARPQPNYGYTF; j_call: TRBJ1-2; v_call: TRBV20-1; cdr3_length: 13; d_call: NA; clone_size: NA
cdr3_nt: TGTGCCAGCAGCCAAGAGAACAACCAAGAGACCCAGTACTTC; cdr3_aa: CASSQENNQETQYF; j_call: TRBJ2-5; v_call: TRBV4-2; cdr3_length: 14; d_call: NA; clone_size: NA
cdr3_nt: TGTGCCAGCAGCGATATGGGTAGGCGCCATACGCAGTATTTT; cdr3_aa: CASSDMGRRHTQYF; j_call: TRBJ2-3; v_call: TRBV7-2; cdr3_length: 14; d_call: NA; clone_size: NA
cdr3_nt: TGCGCCAGCAGCTCCGGGACAGCAGAATACAATGAGCAGTTCTTC; cdr3_aa: CASSSGTAEYNEQFF; j_call: TRBJ2-1; v_call: TRBV10-2; cdr3_length: 15; d_call: TRBD1; clone_size: NA
cdr3_nt: TGTGCCAGCAACAGGGTGAACAATGAGCAGTTCTTC; cdr3_aa: CASNRVNNEQFF; j_call: TRBJ2-1; v_call: TRBV2; cdr3_length: 12; d_call: NA; clone_size: few
cdr3_nt: TGCGCCAGCAGCTTGGTTACTGGGAGGGGGAGCAATGAGCAGTTCTTC; cdr3_aa: CASSLVTGRGSNEQFF; j_call: TRBJ2-1; v_call: TRBV5-1; cdr3_length: 16; d_call: NA; clone_size: NA
cdr3_nt: TGCAGTGCTAGAGGAGGGGGCGATACGCAGTATTTT; cdr3_aa: CSARGGGDTQYF; j_call: TRBJ2-3; v_call: TRBV20-1; cdr3_length: 12; d_call: TRBD1; clone_size: few
cdr3_nt: TGTGCCAGCAGCAAACAGGGGATAGACTATGGCTACACCTTC; cdr3_aa: CASSKQGIDYGYTF; j_call: TRBJ1-2; v_call: TRBV12-3/TRBV12-4; cdr3_length: 14; d_call: TRBD1; clone_size: few
cdr3_nt: TGTGCCAGCAGCGTAGCTACGGGGGGATCTGGAAACACCATATATTTT; cdr3_aa: CASSVATGGSGNTIYF; j_call: TRBJ1-3; v_call: TRBV9; cdr3_length: 16; d_call: NA; clone_size: few
cdr3_nt: TGCAGTGCCGAAAAGGGGACTAGCAACACAGATACGCAGTATTTT; cdr3_aa: CSAEKGTSNTDTQYF; j_call: TRBJ2-3; v_call: TRBV20-1; cdr3_length: 15; d_call: TRBD2; clone_size: many
cdr3_nt: TGTGCCAGCAGTCTCCCAAGACTAGGCGTCTACAATGAGCAGTTCTTC; cdr3_aa: CASSLPRLGVYNEQFF; j_call: TRBJ2-1; v_call: TRBV6-1; cdr3_length: 16; d_call: NA; clone_size: many
cdr3_nt: TGTGCCATCAGTCGCTGGGGGGAGGGGACTGAAGCTTTCTTT; cdr3_aa: CAISRWGEGTEAFF; j_call: TRBJ1-1; v_call: TRBV12-3/TRBV12-4; cdr3_length: 14; d_call: NA; clone_size: NA
cdr3_nt: TGCAGCGTTGGTCCCGACAGGGGCAAAGACACCTTC; cdr3_aa: CSVGPDRGKDTF; j_call: TRBJ1-2; v_call: TRBV29-1; cdr3_length: 12; d_call: TRBD1; clone_size: few
cdr3_nt: TGTGCCAGCAGTTTAAGTGCTAGCGGGACCTACGAGCAGTACTTC; cdr3_aa: CASSLSASGTYEQYF; j_call: TRBJ2-7; v_call: TRBV12-3/TRBV12-4; cdr3_length: 15; d_call: TRBD2; clone_size: few
cdr3_nt: TGTGCCAGCAGCCCCTTAATTGGGGGAGCTACCTACGAGCAGTACTTC; cdr3_aa: CASSPLIGGATYEQYF; j_call: TRBJ2-7; v_call: TRBV6-1; cdr3_length: 16; d_call: NA; clone_size: few
cdr3_nt: TGTGCCAGCAGTTACGGACTAGCGGGGGCCCTCACAGATACGCAGTATTTT; cdr3_aa: CASSYGLAGALTDTQYF; j_call: TRBJ2-3; v_call: TRBV5-5; cdr3_length: 17; d_call: TRBD2; clone_size: NA
cdr3_nt: TGCAGTGCTAGAGGTCGGGAGTTTCAAGGAGATACGCAGTATTTT; cdr3_aa: CSARGREFQGDTQYF; j_call: TRBJ2-3; v_call: TRBV20-1; cdr3_length: 15; d_call: NA; clone_size: many
cdr3_nt: TGCGCCAGCAGGCAAGGGACCGGGACACAGAACACTGAAGCTTTCTTT; cdr3_aa: CASRQGTGTQNTEAFF; j_call: TRBJ1-1; v_call: TRBV4-1; cdr3_length: 16; d_call: NA; clone_size: few
cdr3_nt: TGTGCCACCAGCAGGCAACGGGTGGGCGAGCAGTTCTTC; cdr3_aa: CATSRQRVGEQFF; j_call: TRBJ2-1; v_call: TRBV15; cdr3_length: 13; d_call: NA; clone_size: once
cdr3_nt: TGTGCCAGCAGCCCGGGGGCAGGGCCCTACGAGCAGTACTTC; cdr3_aa: CASSPGAGPYEQYF; j_call: TRBJ2-7; v_call: TRBV7-2; cdr3_length: 14; d_call: NA; clone_size: NA
cdr3_nt: TGTGCCAGTCGCCTGAGGGGGGGCAATCAGCCCCAGCATTTT; cdr3_aa: CASRLRGGNQPQHF; j_call: TRBJ1-5; v_call: TRBV28; cdr3_length: 14; d_call: NA; clone_size: NA
cdr3_nt: TGTGCCAGCAGCGCCCCCGAGGCGGGAGGCGGACCCAGAGAGACCCAGTACTTC; cdr3_aa: CASSAPEAGGGPRETQYF; j_call: TRBJ2-5; v_call: TRBV9; cdr3_length: 18; d_call: TRBD2; clone_size: NA
cdr3_nt: TGTGCCAGCAGCCCGGGACAGGGGATAATTGGCTACACCTTC; cdr3_aa: CASSPGQGIIGYTF; j_call: TRBJ1-2; v_call: TRBV6-1; cdr3_length: 14; d_call: TRBD1; clone_size: few
cdr3_nt: TGTGCCAGCACCTTGGTCGGGGGGAACGAGCAGTACTTC; cdr3_aa: CASTLVGGNEQYF; j_call: TRBJ2-7; v_call: TRBV2; cdr3_length: 13; d_call: TRBD2; clone_size: NA
cdr3_nt: TGTGCCAGCAGCCCCCAGGGTAGCGGGGGATCCCAAGAGACCCAGTACTTC; cdr3_aa: CASSPQGSGGSQETQYF; j_call: TRBJ2-5; v_call: TRBV5-4; cdr3_length: 17; d_call: TRBD2; clone_size: NA
cdr3_nt: TGTGCCAGCAGCTTAGATCCGGGATCGGCCTACGAGCAGTACTTC; cdr3_aa: CASSLDPGSAYEQYF; j_call: TRBJ2-7; v_call: TRBV7-8; cdr3_length: 15; d_call: NA; clone_size: NA
cdr3_nt: TGCAGTGCTCAAGCCGGGTTGAAGAATCAGCCCCAGCATTTT; cdr3_aa: CSAQAGLKNQPQHF; j_call: TRBJ1-5; v_call: TRBV20-1; cdr3_length: 14; d_call: NA; clone_size: few